This TCR beta chain derives from a study of blood T cell repertoires in COVID-19. The table came from immunoSEQ multiplex PCR; TCRdb's copy has only in-frame clones and leaves some out. The sample gives 250,000 to 350,000 clones, 87% of which show up once; about 2.5% is in the top ten. V lost 6 bases and J lost 3; bases outside the gene matches: 7. Germline CDR1 reads MNHNY; CDR2 reads SVGAGI (reference sequence). The CDR3 runs to 14 residues. The receptor was derived from a man younger than 35 with active or convalescent COVID-19. Sequences were obtained from peripheral blood. The chain carries TRBV6-6 and TRBJ1-1, with 7 bases matching TRBD1. The CDR3 region has the DNA TGTGCCAGCAGCCGTGACAGGGACGACACTGAAGCTTTCTTT. The encoded protein is CASSRDRDDTEAFF.